A single sample is the source of the 6 T cell receptor beta chains below, sequenced in a study of cytomegalovirus exposure and HLA in healthy donors (dated by TCRdb to between 2016 and 2019). Library preparation was by the immunoSEQ multiplex PCR assay. TCRdb retrieved this table from immuneACCESS and kept in-frame rearrangements only. Not all clones are present; in checked studies, unresolved V genes account for under half, and no reason is known for the remainder. A total of roughly 120,000 clones appear in this sample, around 94% of them only once. Roughly 1.2% of the sample belongs to the ten largest clones. The specimen sequenced was PBMCs. The receptor set was obtained from a woman under 30 in good health and CMV-seronegative.

A single count supports this clone. The chain carries TRBV19 and TRBJ1-1, with a possible D match to TRBD1 (5 bases). The CDR3 loop spans 14 amino acids. Trimming stripped 5 bases from V and 2 bases from J, with 12 bases between. Germline lookup yields CDR1 LNHDA and CDR2 SQIVND (reference sequence). In DNA form, the CDR3 reads TGTGCCAGTAGTCCTCAGGGCGACAACACTGAAGCTTTCTTT. Protein product: CASSPQGDNTEAFF.

The chain links TRBV6-1 to TRBJ2-7; 11 positions match TRBD2. Unmatched junction bases numbered 9, after V lost 1 base and J lost 4 bases. The CDR3 runs 17 residues. CDR1 is MNHNS, CDR2 SASEGT, per germline. CDR3 in amino acids: CASSEVTTSGSGYEQYF. In DNA, the CDR3 is TGTGCCAGCAGTGAAGTAACAACTAGCGGGAGTGGGTACGAGCAGTACTTC.

The chain has TRBV5-4 and TRBJ2-5; D might be TRBD2 (6 bases). CDR3 length: 14 amino acids. Germline-derived CDR1 and CDR2 are SGHNT and YYREEE (reference sequence). The V end lost 4 bases, the J end lost 3 bases, and 13 bases lay between the germline ends. Here the CDR3 reads CASSPRGLEETQYF. CDR3 nucleotides: TGTGCCAGCAGCCCAAGGGGACTGGAAGAGACCCAGTACTTC.

V is TRBV28 and J is TRBJ2-1; 9 bases fit TRBD2. V gave up 3 bases and J gave up 7 bases; unmatched junction bases: 16. This CDR3 spans 18 amino acids. Germline values: CDR1 MDHEN, CDR2 SYDVKM. CDR3 sequence (DNA): TGTGCCAGCAGTTTTGGTTCTAGCGGGGACTCCTTTGGTAATGAGCAGTTCTTC. Its protein product is CASSFGSSGDSFGNEQFF.

This chain links TRBV28 with TRBJ2-7; possibly TRBD1 for D (5 bases). Trimming removed 1 base from V and 3 bases from J, with 16 bases in between. Germline assignment: CDR1 MDHEN and CDR2 SYDVKM. The CDR3 runs to 16 residues. The CDR3 DNA is TGTGCCAGCAGTTTATCTGAGGCAGGGTCCTACTACGAGCAGTACTTC. Its protein product is CASSLSEAGSYYEQYF.

Only one count was recorded for this clone. The rearrangement uses TRBV5-1 and TRBJ2-5, with D possibly being TRBD2 (5 bases). This CDR3 region has 14 residues. Trimming pared 0 bases from V and 4 bases from J, leaving 10 bases between. Germline V gene lookup returns CDR1 SGHRS and CDR2 YFSETQ. The CDR3 region has the DNA TGCGCCAGCAGCTTGGTGGGGAGTCCAGAGACCCAGTACTTC. Protein sequence: CASSLVGSPETQYF.